Presented here are 24 T cell receptor beta chains from one specimen sequenced in a study of shared clonotypes between healthy human individuals. Selected positively for CCR7 and CD45RO-negative, naive CD8 cells excluded terminally differentiated effector memory CD45RA+ cells. Sequencing used immunoSEQ multiplex PCR; TCRdb keeps in-frame clones, though not all of them. Counted here are about 2.1 million clones, approximately 94% occurring once; the ten biggest clones make up 1.5% to 2%. Specimen: naive CD8+ T cells from PBMCs. All receptors come from a man aged 18 to 29 in good health. Some clones in this sample may be carry-over from other donors' samples.

The V gene is TRBV2, the J gene TRBJ1-5; D unclear. V gave up 0 bases and J gave up 5 bases, with 20 bases separating them. The length of the CDR3 is 18 residues. The germline CDR1 and CDR2 sequences are SNHLY and FYNNEI. In nucleotides, the CDR3 is TGTGCCAGCAGTGAAGCCGGTCGGGCAGGCGCCGGATATCAGCCCCAGCATTTT. It codes for CASSEAGRAGAGYQPQHF.

Concerning this clone itself: The same CDR3 also results from other DNA sequences found in this sample. The chain employs TRBV27 and TRBJ2-7; no clear D gene. CDR3 length equals 14 residues. Looked up from germline, CDR1 is MNHEY and CDR2 is SMNVEV (reference sequence). V dropped 0 bases and J dropped 0 bases, with 6 bases sitting between them. Here the CDR3 reads CASSLSAGSYEQYF. The CDR3 nucleotides are TGTGCCAGCAGTTTATCTGCAGGCTCCTACGAGCAGTACTTC.

The V call is TRBV27, the J call TRBJ1-2, with D tentatively TRBD1 (5 bases). V dropped 5 bases and J dropped 8 bases, with 18 bases sitting between them. Germline V gives CDR1 MNHEY, CDR2 SMNVEV (reference sequence). The CDR3 extends over 14 amino acids. CDR3 loop: CASSPGGGAGGYTF. CDR3 sequence (DNA): TGTGCCAGCAGTCCCGGGGGAGGGGCCGGGGGCTACACCTTC.

J is TRBJ1-5 and V is TRBV28; D uncertain. The CDR3 runs 15 residues. CDR1 is MDHEN and CDR2 is SYDVKM in the germline V gene. V was trimmed by 7 bases and J by 3 bases, leaving 16 bases between them. CDR3 nucleotide sequence: TGTGCCAGCAATTCGGCTGGGTTCGTCAATCAGCCCCAGCATTTT. Protein sequence: CASNSAGFVNQPQHF.

This clone was observed a few times. The chain joins TRBV9 to TRBJ2-7; D possibly matches TRBD1 or TRBD2 (6 bases each). CDR3 length: 14 residues. Germline V gene sequence: CDR1 SGDLS, CDR2 YYNGEE. With 0 bases removed from V and 9 bases from J, the gap between germline ends came to 16 bases. The CDR3 nucleotides are TGTGCCAGCAGCGTAGCAGGGGAGGAGGCGGTGCAGTACTTC. Its translation is CASSVAGEEAVQYF.

V gene TRBV4-3 combines with J gene TRBJ2-7; D possibly corresponds to TRBD1 (6 bases). Between the trimmed V and J ends, which lost 0 bases and 4 bases, there was a span of 13 bases. This CDR3 contains 15 residues. From germline, CDR1 is LGHNA and CDR2 YSLEER. The CDR3 loop reads CASSQESGEPYEQYF. In nucleotides, the CDR3 is TGCGCCAGCAGCCAAGAGTCAGGGGAGCCATACGAGCAGTACTTC.

The rearrangement uses TRBV7-8 and TRBJ2-1; no reliable D call. Per germline, CDR1 SGHVS and CDR2 FQNEAQ. The V and J ends lost 1 base and 6 bases respectively, with 16 bases between them. The CDR3 is made up of 16 amino acids. CDR3 DNA sequence: TGTGCCAGCAGCTTAGGGGTTAGCATCCGAATCAATGAGCAGTTCTTC. Translating gives CASSLGVSIRINEQFF.

This chain uses TRBV11-2 with TRBJ2-3; the match to TRBD2 covers 9 bases. CDR1 SGHAT and CDR2 FQNNGV come from the germline V gene. V lost 1 base and J lost 10; bases outside the gene matches: 12. The CDR3 is 16 amino acids. In nucleotides, the CDR3 is TGTGCCAGCAGCTTAGTTGCCGGACCTTTAGCGGGAGCGCAGTATTTT. It is translated as CASSLVAGPLAGAQYF. Full variable domain (outside the CDR3, taken from reference TRBV11-2 and TRBJ2-3): EAGVAQSPRYKIIEKRQSVAFWCNPISGHATLYWYQQILGQGPKLLIQFQNNGVVDDSQLPKDRFSAERLKGVDSTLKIQPAKLEDSAVYLCASSLVAGPLAGAQYFGPGTRLTVL.

J is TRBJ2-1 and V is TRBV4-3; 7 bases map to TRBD2. The CDR3 has 15 amino acids. Trimming took 0 bases from V and 5 from J; bases not matched to a gene: 4. Germline CDR1 LGHNA, CDR2 YSLEER. CDR3 sequence (DNA): TGCGCCAGCAGCCAAGAAAGAGCGGGAAACAATGAGCAGTTCTTC. Its translation is CASSQERAGNNEQFF.

The gene calls are TRBV4-1 and TRBJ2-5, with no clear D. Germline assignment: CDR1 MGHRA and CDR2 YSYEKL. The CDR3 spans 12 residues. The V end was cut by 0 bases, the J end by 8 bases, with 7 bases between. CDR3 sequence (DNA): TGCGCCAGCAGCCAAGAGGCCGTCACCCAGTACTTC. Protein product: CASSQEAVTQYF.

This chain links TRBV27 with TRBJ1-1, with D perhaps TRBD1 (5 bases). CDR3 length equals 16 residues. Germline V gene lookup returns CDR1 MNHEY and CDR2 SMNVEV (reference sequence). Trimming shortened V by 5 bases and J by 4 bases, and 20 bases separated the two germline ends. The CDR3 here is CASSLFQGIEGTEAFF. DNA for the CDR3: TGTGCCAGCAGTCTATTCCAGGGAATTGAGGGCACTGAAGCTTTCTTT.

This clone was recorded only once. The rearrangement uses TRBV29-1 and TRBJ2-1; D might be TRBD1 (5 bases). V was clipped by 6 bases and J by 0 bases, with 12 bases between them. The CDR3 has 14 amino acids. CDR1 is SQVTM and CDR2 is ANQGSEA in the germline V gene. CDR3 in DNA: TGCAGCGTCGGAGACGGACACTCCTACAATGAGCAGTTCTTC. Protein sequence: CSVGDGHSYNEQFF.

In this sample, this clone turned up once. The genes are TRBV28 and TRBJ2-3, with D tentatively TRBD1 or TRBD2 (5 bases each). The CDR3 loop spans 14 amino acids. Germline values: CDR1 MDHEN, CDR2 SYDVKM. V lost 6 bases and J 6 bases, leaving 16 bases between the germline ends. CDR3 coding DNA: TGTGCCAGCAGCCCGGGACGCCATGCGGATACGCAGTATTTT. Its translation is CASSPGRHADTQYF. Variable domain in full (rest from reference TRBV28 and TRBJ2-3): DVKVTQSSRYLVKRTGEKVFLECVQDMDHENMFWYRQDPGLGLRLIYFSYDVKMKEKGDIPEGYSVSREKKERFSLILESASTNQTSMYLCASSPGRHADTQYFGPGTRLTVL.

This chain connects TRBV2 to TRBJ1-2; 9 nucleotides align to TRBD1. V lost 5 bases and J lost 4; bases outside the gene matches: 11. The CDR3 runs 16 residues. Germline-derived CDR1 and CDR2 are SNHLY and FYNNEI. The DNA of the CDR3 is TGTGCCAGCAGTCCCACCGGGACAGGGTACCGCTATGGCTACACCTTC. This encodes CASSPTGTGYRYGYTF.

The rearrangement uses TRBV11-2 and TRBJ2-3, with D possibly being TRBD2 (5 bases). The germline V gene encodes CDR1 SGHAT and CDR2 FQNNGV. The CDR3 contains 15 residues. Trimming removed 5 bases from V and 3 bases from J, with 15 bases in between. The DNA of the CDR3 is TGTGCCAGCAGCCCCCTCCCGGGAATAACAGATACGCAGTATTTT. Translating gives CASSPLPGITDTQYF.

The J gene is TRBJ1-2, the V gene TRBV27, with 10 bases aligning to TRBD1. CDR3 length: 15 residues. With 4 bases clipped from V and 3 bases from J, the junction kept 5 bases outside the gene matches. Germline V gene sequence: CDR1 MNHEY, CDR2 SMNVEV (reference sequence). The CDR3 DNA is TGTGCCAGCAGTTCGCCGACAGGGGGCTACTATGGCTACACCTTC. Translation: CASSSPTGGYYGYTF.

The chain employs TRBV5-1 and TRBJ1-2; D may be TRBD1 (6 bases). The V end lost 1 base, the J end lost 4 bases, and 14 bases lay between the germline ends. The CDR3 loop spans 15 amino acids. CDR1 is SGHRS and CDR2 is YFSETQ in the germline V gene. The CDR3 DNA reads as TGCGCCAGCAGCTTGAGCGGGACAACCGGCTATGGCTACACCTTC. It yields the protein CASSLSGTTGYGYTF.

Details on this clone: The identical CDR3 is also encoded by other nucleotide sequences in the sample. The chain combines TRBV9 with TRBJ2-7, with D possibly being TRBD2 (6 bases). Germline assignment: CDR1 SGDLS and CDR2 YYNGEE. This CDR3 contains 12 residues. V shed 4 bases and J shed 3 bases, with 8 bases lying between them. The CDR3 DNA sequence: TGTGCCAGCAGCTCCGGGGGCTACGAGCAGTACTTC. It specifies CASSSGGYEQYF.

The V call is TRBV7-9, the J call TRBJ2-7, with unresolved D. V lost 5 bases, J lost 3 bases, and 8 bases lay in between. From germline, CDR1 is SEHNR and CDR2 FQNEAQ (reference sequence). This CDR3 comprises 12 residues. CDR3 residues: CASSHALYEQYF. CDR3 nucleotides: TGTGCCAGCAGCCATGCCCTCTACGAGCAGTACTTC. Full variable domain (missing parts from reference TRBV7-9 and TRBJ2-7): DTGVSQNPRHKITKRGQNVTFRCDPISEHNRLYWYRQTLGQGPEFLTYFQNEAQLEKSRLLSDRFSAERPKGSFSTLEIQRTEQGDSAMYLCASSHALYEQYFGPGTRLTVT.

The sample holds a few counts of this clone. The chain combines TRBV10-3 with TRBJ2-2, with 8 bases lining up with TRBD2. This CDR3 comprises 17 residues. V lost 6 bases and J lost 2; bases outside the gene matches: 11. Germline CDR1 is ENHRY and CDR2 is SYGVKD. This CDR3 is CAISDLATSVNTGELFF. CDR3 nucleotides: TGTGCCATCAGCGATCTAGCGACTAGCGTAAACACCGGGGAGCTGTTTTTT.

V and J are TRBV7-2 and TRBJ2-1; D is undetermined. The CDR3 is 17 residues long. Germline V gene data show CDR1 as SGHTA and CDR2 as FQGNSA. V dropped 2 bases and J dropped 8 bases, with 22 bases sitting between them. The CDR3 nucleotides are TGTGCCAGCAGCTTAAAGTTCCTGCCCTCTTCCCACCATGAGCAGTTCTTC. This encodes CASSLKFLPSSHHEQFF. Looking up the rest from reference TRBV7-2 and TRBJ2-1 gives the full variable domain: GAGVSQSPSNKVTEKGKDVELRCDPISGHTALYWYRQSLGQGLEFLIYFQGNSAPDKSGLPSDRFSAERTGGSVSTLTIQRTQQEDSAVYLCASSLKFLPSSHHEQFFGPGTRLTVL.

The chain is built from TRBV19 and TRBJ2-5, with D perhaps TRBD2 (5 bases). V lost 4 bases to trimming and J lost 0 bases, with 24 bases between them. The CDR3 contains 19 residues. The germline V gene encodes CDR1 LNHDA and CDR2 SQIVND (reference sequence). CDR3 in DNA: TGTGCCAGTAGTAATAAAGGACTCGAGGTAGGGTCCCACCAAGAGACCCAGTACTTC. Amino acids: CASSNKGLEVGSHQETQYF.

The chain has TRBV28 and TRBJ1-1; D is unclear. This CDR3 is 13 amino acids long. The germline gives CDR1 MDHEN, CDR2 SYDVKM. V was pared by 8 bases and J by 6 bases, with 16 bases between. Written as DNA, the CDR3 is TGTGCCAGCGGTTGGACTGGGCTCCCTGAAGCTTTCTTT. Translating gives CASGWTGLPEAFF. Full variable domain (remainder filled in from reference TRBV28 and TRBJ1-1): DVKVTQSSRYLVKRTGEKVFLECVQDMDHENMFWYRQDPGLGLRLIYFSYDVKMKEKGDIPEGYSVSREKKERFSLILESASTNQTSMYLCASGWTGLPEAFFGQGTRLTVV.

The chain couples TRBV5-1 to TRBJ2-2; possible D gene TRBD2, 5 bases. Germline loops: CDR1 SGHRS, CDR2 YFSETQ. With 4 bases removed from V and 4 bases from J, the gap between germline ends came to 17 bases. The CDR3 runs 16 residues. The CDR3 here is CASSVNPIRGTGELFF. CDR3 bases: TGCGCCAGCAGCGTTAATCCCATCCGGGGCACCGGGGAGCTGTTTTTT. Based on the CDR3 plus reference TRBV5-1 and TRBJ2-2, the full variable domain is KAGVTQTPRYLIKTRGQQVTLSCSPISGHRSVSWYQQTPGQGLQFLFEYFSETQRNKGNFPGRFSGRQFSNSRSEMNVSTLELGDSALYLCASSVNPIRGTGELFFGEGSRLTVL.